The clone carrying this T cell receptor (beta chain) was observed a few times. The antigen is undetermined. Per sorted-subset replicate PCR, input was around 200 ng DNA, representing tens of thousands of T cell genomes. Assay: immunoSEQ multiplex PCR; the TCRdb copy retains only in-frame clones and omits some. The sample yields about 79,000 clones, around 57% seen once. This entry belongs to a study of shared clonotypes between healthy human individuals. In the study overall: The donor group consisted of two women and a few men, aged 18 to 49. CD4 naive cells filled three plates per donor, CD4 memory three, CD8 naive two and CD8 memory one. The study's findings and limits: Generally, naive subsets (rather than memory subsets) showed larger estimated richness.

CDR3 length: 12 residues. CDR1 and CDR2 from the germline V gene are MNHNY and SVGAGI (reference sequence). The germline V and J ends were trimmed by 8 bases and 1 base, with 9 bases remaining between them. The sequenced material came from memory CD8+ T cells sorted from blood. Subset given: CD45RO+ cells pooled with CCR7-negative TemRA cells. The receptor was derived from a man aged 25 to 40 in good health. The rearrangement links TRBV6-6 to TRBJ2-7; a weak D match, TRBD2 (6 bases). CDR3 bases: TGTGCCAGCCGGGACTTATCCTACGAGCAGTACTTC. This codes for CASRDLSYEQYF.